These T cell receptor beta chains were read from a single sample in a study of shared clonotypes between healthy human individuals. Here immunoSEQ multiplex PCR was the method, and the copy in TCRdb shows in-frame clones only, minus some. The table lists about 2.3 million clones, about 92% of them singletons. Sample: naive CD4+ T cells from PBMCs. These receptors were taken from a man between 18 and 29 years old in good health. Some clones in this sample may be carry-over from other donors' samples. Both conserved end residues are trimmed from each CDR3.

TRBJ1-1 TRBV5-1 ASSFGGEGKAF
TRBJ1-5 TRBV6-5 ASTSLQGSNQPQH
TRBJ1-1 TRBV12-5 ASGQTPNTEAF
TRBJ2-7 TRBV7-6 ASSLRTGDDEQY
TRBJ1-1 TRBV5-1 ASQTEQNTEAF
TRBJ2-3 TRBV7-2 ASSFGTFTDTQY
TRBJ2-1 TRBV6-6 ASRVAGAYNEQF
TRBJ1-2 TRBV29-1 SVGQGRSNGYT
TRBJ1-3 TRBV28 ASSLWSGASGNTIY
TRBJ2-3 TRBV9 ASSSPGTTIDTQY
TRBJ1-2 TRBV7-8 ASSPGVDYGYT
TRBJ2-7 TRBV13 ASSLGGQGMAEQY
TRBJ2-3 TRBV6-1 ASSELPTSDTQY
TRBJ1-1 TRBV5-1 ASSPDPNAGTYTEAF
TRBJ2-5 TRBV4-2 ASSQEGQPSQETQY